One and the same sample provided the 24 T cell receptor beta chains below, sequenced in a study of cytomegalovirus exposure and HLA in healthy donors (TCRdb year 2017). Preparation of the library involved the immunoSEQ multiplex PCR assay. For the multiplex PCR, a mixture combining 60 forward primers for TCR Vbeta segments and 13 reverse primers for TCR Jbeta segments was used. In its TCRdb copy, this immuneACCESS table keeps in-frame sequences only and misses some clones. Where compared with another copy, unresolved V genes explain less than half of these, and the others have no known cause. This sample comprises around 86,000 clones, roughly 79% of them detected only once. The ten most abundant clones make up approximately 6% of the sample. Material for sequencing was PBMCs. The receptors stem from a female donor in good health and CMV-seronegative.

This clone was seen once. DNA for the CDR3: TGTGCCAGCAGTTACGGGCAGGGGTTCCGTCAGCCCCAGCATTTT. It yields the protein CASSYGQGFRQPQHF. The rearrangement links TRBV6-6 to TRBJ1-5, with TRBD1 as a possible D gene (6 bases). The CDR3 totals 15 residues. V was clipped by 2 bases and J by 6 bases, with 14 bases between them. CDR1 is MNHNY and CDR2 is SVGAGI in the germline V gene (reference sequence).

The chain combines TRBV25-1 with TRBJ2-7; perhaps TRBD2 as D (5 bases). CDR3 size: 12 residues. The V end was cut by 6 bases, the J end by 4 bases, with 10 bases between. Germline CDR1 is MGHDK and CDR2 is SYGVNS. This chain's CDR3 is CASSLLGYEQYF. Here the CDR3 DNA reads TGTGCCAGCAGCCTACTAGGGTACGAGCAGTACTTC.

The sample holds a few counts of this clone. This sequence joins TRBV5-4 and TRBJ2-5; 10 bases agree with TRBD1. There are 15 residues in the CDR3. CDR1 is SGHNT, CDR2 YYREEE, per germline (reference sequence). V lost 1 base, J lost 6 bases, and 6 bases stayed unmatched. CDR3 loop: CASSLWTGGGKTQYF. CDR3 in DNA: TGTGCCAGCAGCTTGTGGACAGGGGGGGGCAAGACCCAGTACTTC.

This chain uses TRBV28 with TRBJ2-7; TRBD1 might be the D (5 bases). The ends were cut back, 2 bases at V and 6 bases at J, with 11 bases in the middle. CDR3 length: 13 amino acids. From germline, CDR1 is MDHEN and CDR2 SYDVKM. This CDR3 is CASSLPGASEQYF. CDR3 sequence (DNA): TGTGCCAGCAGTTTACCTGGGGCGAGCGAGCAGTACTTC.

V is TRBV28 and J is TRBJ1-2; D gene unclear. The germline CDR1 and CDR2 sequences are MDHEN and SYDVKM. Deletions cut 10 bases from V and 0 bases from J, with 15 bases between. There are 14 residues in the CDR3. The CDR3 loop reads CATSAAPANYGYTF. The CDR3 bases are TGTGCCACCTCGGCGGCCCCCGCTAACTATGGCTACACCTTC.

The chain combines TRBV11-3 with TRBJ2-3; TRBD2 agrees at 7 bases. The CDR3 spans 15 residues. J was trimmed by 0 bases and V by 6 bases; bases with no gene match: 6. Germline loops: CDR1 SGHNT, CDR2 YENEEA. CDR3 protein: CASSDGGTSTDTQYF. The CDR3 DNA is TGTGCCAGCAGTGACGGGGGGACTAGCACAGATACGCAGTATTTT.

V gene TRBV9 combines with J gene TRBJ1-2; 8 bases align to TRBD1. V gave up 4 bases and J gave up 0 bases; unmatched junction bases: 8. Germline CDR1 and CDR2: SGDLS and YYNGEE. The CDR3 runs to 16 residues. The CDR3 spells CASSPRTGRANYGYTF. CDR3 nucleotide sequence: TGTGCCAGCAGCCCCCGGACAGGGCGGGCTAACTATGGCTACACCTTC. Based on the CDR3 plus reference TRBV9 and TRBJ1-2, the full variable domain is DSGVTQTPKHLITATGQRVTLRCSPRSGDLSVYWYQQSLDQGLQFLIQYYNGEERAKGNILERFSAQQFPDLHSELNLSSLELGDSALYFCASSPRTGRANYGYTFGSGTRLTVV.

J is TRBJ2-2 and V is TRBV28, with D perhaps TRBD2 (6 bases). The V end was cut by 3 bases, the J end by 7 bases, with 18 bases between. The CDR3 runs to 16 residues. Germline lookup yields CDR1 MDHEN and CDR2 SYDVKM. CDR3 nucleotide sequence: TGTGCCAGCAGTTTCCTACGAAGCGGGCCTGGCGGGGAGCTGTTTTTT. Amino acid sequence: CASSFLRSGPGGELFF.

This clone was found once. The chain is built from TRBV7-9 and TRBJ2-7, with TRBD2 matching over 12 bases. This CDR3 region has 15 residues. Germline CDR1 reads SEHNR; CDR2 reads FQNEAQ (reference sequence). Unmatched junction bases numbered 3, after V lost 5 bases and J lost 1 base. CDR3 DNA sequence: TGTGCCAGCAGCGGTGGGACTAGCGGGTCCTACGAGCAGTACTTC. Translation gives CASSGGTSGSYEQYF.

The V call is TRBV9, the J call TRBJ2-5; 7 bases fit TRBD1. The CDR3 length is 14 residues. Germline-derived CDR1 and CDR2 are SGDLS and YYNGEE. Trimming took 4 bases from V and 4 from J; bases not matched to a gene: 7. For the CDR3, the DNA is TGTGCCAGCAGCAAAGGGACAGTACGAGAGACCCAGTACTTC. It is translated as CASSKGTVRETQYF. The whole variable domain, remainder taken from reference TRBV9 and TRBJ2-5, is DSGVTQTPKHLITATGQRVTLRCSPRSGDLSVYWYQQSLDQGLQFLIQYYNGEERAKGNILERFSAQQFPDLHSELNLSSLELGDSALYFCASSKGTVRETQYFGPGTRLLVL.

The J gene is TRBJ2-2, the V gene TRBV29-1, with TRBD2 identical over 16 bases. V shed 7 bases and J 4 bases; nucleotides not matched to a gene: 6. The CDR3 sequence is 16 residues long. Germline V gene sequence: CDR1 SQVTM, CDR2 ANQGSEA. In DNA form, the CDR3 reads TGCAGCGGGGGACTAGCGGGAGGGCTCGGCACCGGGGAGCTGTTTTTT. Protein: CSGGLAGGLGTGELFF.

The chain combines TRBV28 with TRBJ2-4; TRBD1 aligns across 7 bases. The germline V gene has CDR1 MDHEN and CDR2 SYDVKM. V lost 4 bases to trimming and J lost 6 bases; unmatched junction nucleotides: 6. This CDR3 contains 14 residues. The CDR3, as DNA: TGTGCCAGCAGTTCGGGCCCAGGGGGAAACATTCAGTACTTC. Residues: CASSSGPGGNIQYF.

This chain links TRBV9 with TRBJ2-1, with D maybe TRBD2 (6 bases). This CDR3 is 13 amino acids long. Germline V gene lookup returns CDR1 SGDLS and CDR2 YYNGEE. The V and J ends lost 4 bases and 8 bases respectively, with 13 bases between them. The CDR3 protein is CASSLTRVDEQFF. Written as DNA, the CDR3 is TGTGCCAGCAGCTTGACTAGGGTCGATGAGCAGTTCTTC.

The V gene is TRBV21-1, the J gene TRBJ2-3; the D segment call TRBD1 is taken from the table without a DNA check. TRBV21-1 is a pseudogene segment. This CDR3 spans 18 amino acids. The CDR3 spells CASSRTLTGRSGTDTQYF. The CDR3 region has the DNA TGTGCCAGCAGCAGGACCTTGACAGGGCGTAGTGGCACAGATACGCAGTATTTT.

The gene calls are TRBV18 and TRBJ2-7; TRBD1 matches at 8 bases. The CDR3 consists of 14 residues. V shed 3 bases and J 5 bases; nucleotides not matched to a gene: 6. Germline values: CDR1 KGHSH, CDR2 LQKENI. This chain's CDR3 is CASSPRTGTDEQYF. The CDR3 coding sequence is TGTGCCAGCTCACCCCGGACAGGGACTGACGAGCAGTACTTC.

The chain carries TRBV6-6 and TRBJ2-3; 11 bases fit TRBD2. V trimming: 3 bases; J trimming: 7 bases; junction bases outside the gene matches: 6. Germline lookup yields CDR1 MNHNY and CDR2 SVGAGI (reference sequence). The CDR3 length is 15 residues. DNA of the CDR3: TGTGCCAGCAGTTATAGTAGCGGGGGGGCCAATACGCAGTATTTT. Translating it yields CASSYSSGGANTQYF.

This clone was seen only a few times. V usage is TRBV10-2 and J usage is TRBJ2-1, with TRBD2 matching 12 bases. CDR1 and CDR2 (germline): WSHSY, SAAADI. The CDR3 length is 15 residues. The junction had 10 bases not matched to a gene; V was cut back by 7 bases and J by 9 bases. The CDR3 DNA is TGCGCCAGCACTATCGGGACTAGCGGGCTGGCTGAGCAGTTCTTC. Residues: CASTIGTSGLAEQFF.

This clone was recorded a few times. The V and J genes are TRBV6-1 and TRBJ2-7; 7 nucleotides match TRBD2. The CDR3 runs 13 residues. The V segment lost 2 bases and the J segment 2 bases; nucleotides outside the gene matches: 0. Germline CDR1 and CDR2: MNHNS and SASEGT. CDR3 bases: TGTGCCAGCAGTGAAAGCGGGACCTACGAGCAGTACTTC. Translation gives CASSESGTYEQYF.

V is TRBV28 and J is TRBJ1-1; 7 bases line up with TRBD1. Per the germline V gene, CDR1 is MDHEN and CDR2 is SYDVKM. The CDR3 loop spans 15 amino acids. The J segment lost 5 bases and the V segment lost 2 bases, leaving 8 bases of the junction unmatched. CDR3 sequence (DNA): TGTGCCAGCAGTTTACCTCAGACAGGGTGGACTGAAGCTTTCTTT. It is translated as CASSLPQTGWTEAFF.

This clone was detected only a few times. This chain connects TRBV28 to TRBJ2-6; D is possibly TRBD2 (6 bases). V shed 5 bases and J shed 1 base, with 9 bases lying between them. Germline assignment: CDR1 MDHEN and CDR2 SYDVKM. This CDR3 is 15 amino acids long. This chain's CDR3 is CASSPGDSGANVLTF. The CDR3 coding sequence is TGTGCCAGCAGTCCGGGGGATTCTGGGGCCAACGTCCTGACTTTC.

The chain is built from TRBV10-1 and TRBJ2-3; 10 nucleotides agree with TRBD1. CDR1 is WNHNN and CDR2 is SYGVQD in the germline V gene (reference sequence). The CDR3 covers 15 residues. Losses at the gene ends were 5 bases for V and 5 bases for J; bases not matched to a gene: 7. CDR3 sequence: CASSKGQGVGDTQYF. The CDR3 region has the DNA TGCGCCAGCAGTAAAGGACAGGGGGTTGGAGATACGCAGTATTTT.

This rearrangement joins TRBV5-1 to TRBJ1-2; D is possibly TRBD1 (6 bases). Germline V CDR1 and CDR2: SGHRS, YFSETQ. V lost 5 bases, J lost 4 bases, and 9 bases lay in between. This CDR3 region has 12 residues. The CDR3 here is CASRDSTYGYTF. CDR3 nucleotides: TGCGCCAGCAGGGACAGTACCTATGGCTACACCTTC.

The chain combines TRBV6-5 with TRBJ1-2; maybe TRBD1 (5 bases). Trimming removed 0 bases from V and 7 bases from J, with 15 bases in between. Germline CDR1 MNHEY, CDR2 SVGAGI. This CDR3 has 15 residues. The CDR3 bases are TGTGCCAGCAGTTACTCGATATCGTTCAGGGCTGGCTACACCTTC. Translating gives CASSYSISFRAGYTF.

This rearrangement joins TRBV6-6 to TRBJ2-5; 9 nucleotides line up with TRBD1. Germline CDR1 and CDR2: MNHNY and SVGAGI (reference sequence). V trimming: 6 bases; J trimming: 4 bases; junction bases outside the gene matches: 9. The CDR3 length is 15 residues. The CDR3 bases are TGTGCCAGCAGGGAAGGGACAGGGAGACGAGAGACCCAGTACTTC. Amino acids: CASREGTGRRETQYF.